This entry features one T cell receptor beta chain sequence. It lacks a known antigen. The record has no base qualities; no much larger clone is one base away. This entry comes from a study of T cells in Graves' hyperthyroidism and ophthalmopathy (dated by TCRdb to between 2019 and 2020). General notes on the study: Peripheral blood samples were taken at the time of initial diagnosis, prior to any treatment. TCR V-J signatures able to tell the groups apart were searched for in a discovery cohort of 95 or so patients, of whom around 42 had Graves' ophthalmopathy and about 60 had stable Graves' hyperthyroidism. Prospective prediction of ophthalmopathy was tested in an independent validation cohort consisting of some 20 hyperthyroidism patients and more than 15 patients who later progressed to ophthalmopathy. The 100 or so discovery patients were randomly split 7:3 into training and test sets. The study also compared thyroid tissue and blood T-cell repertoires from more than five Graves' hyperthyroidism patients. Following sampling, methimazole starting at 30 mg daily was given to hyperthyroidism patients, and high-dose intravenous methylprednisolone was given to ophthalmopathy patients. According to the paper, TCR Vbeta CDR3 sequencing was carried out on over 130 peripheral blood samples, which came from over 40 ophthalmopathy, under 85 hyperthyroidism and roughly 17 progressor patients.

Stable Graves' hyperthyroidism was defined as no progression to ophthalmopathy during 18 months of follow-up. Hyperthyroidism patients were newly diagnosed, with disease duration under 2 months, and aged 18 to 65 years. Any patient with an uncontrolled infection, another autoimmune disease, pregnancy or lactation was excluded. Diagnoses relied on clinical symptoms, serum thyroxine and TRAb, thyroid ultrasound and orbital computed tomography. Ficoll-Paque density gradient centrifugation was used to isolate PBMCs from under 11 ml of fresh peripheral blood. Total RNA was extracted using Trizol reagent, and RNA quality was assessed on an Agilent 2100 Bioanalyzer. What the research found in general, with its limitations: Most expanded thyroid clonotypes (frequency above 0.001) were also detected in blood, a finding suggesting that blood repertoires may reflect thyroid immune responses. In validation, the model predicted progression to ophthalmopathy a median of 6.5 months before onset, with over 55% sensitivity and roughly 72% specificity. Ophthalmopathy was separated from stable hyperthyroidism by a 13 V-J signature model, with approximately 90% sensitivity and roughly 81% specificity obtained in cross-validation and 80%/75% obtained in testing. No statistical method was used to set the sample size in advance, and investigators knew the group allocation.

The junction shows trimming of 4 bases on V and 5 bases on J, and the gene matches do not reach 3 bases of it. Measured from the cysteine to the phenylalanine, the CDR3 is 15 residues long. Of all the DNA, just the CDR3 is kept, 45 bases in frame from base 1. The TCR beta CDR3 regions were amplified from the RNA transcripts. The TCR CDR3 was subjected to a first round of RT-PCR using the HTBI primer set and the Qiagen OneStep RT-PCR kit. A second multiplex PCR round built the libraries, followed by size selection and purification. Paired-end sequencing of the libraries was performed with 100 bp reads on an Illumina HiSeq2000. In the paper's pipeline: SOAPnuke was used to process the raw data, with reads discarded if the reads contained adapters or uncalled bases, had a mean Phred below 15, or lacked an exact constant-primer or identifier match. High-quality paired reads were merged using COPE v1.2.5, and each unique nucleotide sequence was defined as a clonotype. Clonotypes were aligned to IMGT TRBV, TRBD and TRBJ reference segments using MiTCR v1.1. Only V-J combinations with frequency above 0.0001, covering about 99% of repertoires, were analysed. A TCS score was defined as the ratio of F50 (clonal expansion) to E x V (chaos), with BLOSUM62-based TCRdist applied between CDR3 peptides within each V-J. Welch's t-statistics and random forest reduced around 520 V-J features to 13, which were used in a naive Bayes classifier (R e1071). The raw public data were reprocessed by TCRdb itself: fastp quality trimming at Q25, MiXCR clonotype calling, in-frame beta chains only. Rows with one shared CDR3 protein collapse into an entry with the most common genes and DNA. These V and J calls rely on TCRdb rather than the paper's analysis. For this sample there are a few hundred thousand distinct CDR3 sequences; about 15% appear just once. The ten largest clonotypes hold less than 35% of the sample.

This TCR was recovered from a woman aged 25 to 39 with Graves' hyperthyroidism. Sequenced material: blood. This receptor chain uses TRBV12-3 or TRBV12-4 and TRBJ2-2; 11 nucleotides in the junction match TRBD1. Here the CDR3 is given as CASSSRDRGTGELFF. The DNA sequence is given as TGTGCCAGCAGTTCCCGGGACAGGGGGACCGGGGAGCTGTTTTTT.